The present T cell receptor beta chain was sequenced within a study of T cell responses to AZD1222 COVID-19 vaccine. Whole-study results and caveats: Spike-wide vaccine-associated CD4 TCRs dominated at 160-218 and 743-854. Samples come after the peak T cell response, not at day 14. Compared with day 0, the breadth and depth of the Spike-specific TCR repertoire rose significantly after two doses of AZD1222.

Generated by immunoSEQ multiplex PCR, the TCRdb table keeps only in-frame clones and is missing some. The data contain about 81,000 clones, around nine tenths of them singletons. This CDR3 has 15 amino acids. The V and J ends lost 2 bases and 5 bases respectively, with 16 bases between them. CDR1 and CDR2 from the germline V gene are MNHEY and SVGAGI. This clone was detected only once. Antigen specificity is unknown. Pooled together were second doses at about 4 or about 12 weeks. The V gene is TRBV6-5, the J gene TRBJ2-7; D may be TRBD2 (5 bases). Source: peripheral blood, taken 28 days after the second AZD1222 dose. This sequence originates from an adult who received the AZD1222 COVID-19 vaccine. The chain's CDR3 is CASSYGWGEWDEQYF. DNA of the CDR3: TGTGCCAGCAGTTACGGGTGGGGAGAGTGGGACGAGCAGTACTTC.